This record covers a single T cell receptor (beta chain). This entry comes from a study of T cell responses to AZD1222 COVID-19 vaccine. The V gene lost 0 bases and the J gene lost 4 bases, with 10 bases spanning the gap. Germline assignment: CDR1 SEHNR and CDR2 FQNEAQ (reference sequence). The CDR3 is made up of 14 amino acids. Clones were read by immunoSEQ multiplex PCR, and TCRdb kept only the in-frame ones, dropping some. The sample gives about 130,000 clones, about 87% of which show up once; around 6.1% is in the top ten. The sample consisted of peripheral blood, taken on day 0 of AZD1222 vaccination. The rearrangement joins TRBV7-9 to TRBJ2-7, with D perhaps matching TRBD1 (6 bases). This clonotype was sampled from an adult in good health. The CDR3 region has the DNA TGTGCCAGCAGCTTAGCCGGGACACCTTACGAGCAGTACTTC. This translates into CASSLAGTPYEQYF.